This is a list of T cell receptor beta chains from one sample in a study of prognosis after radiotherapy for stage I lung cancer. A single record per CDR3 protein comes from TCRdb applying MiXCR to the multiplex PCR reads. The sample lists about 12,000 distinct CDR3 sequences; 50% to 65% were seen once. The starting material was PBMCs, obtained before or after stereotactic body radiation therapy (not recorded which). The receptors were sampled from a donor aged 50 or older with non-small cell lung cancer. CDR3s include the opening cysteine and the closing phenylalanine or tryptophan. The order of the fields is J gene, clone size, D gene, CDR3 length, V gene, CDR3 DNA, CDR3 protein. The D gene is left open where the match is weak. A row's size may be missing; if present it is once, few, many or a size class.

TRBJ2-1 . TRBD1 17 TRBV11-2 TGCGCCAGCAGCCTATTCCCAGGGGGCGCGGAGAACAATGAGCAGTTCTTC CASSLFPGGAENNEQFF
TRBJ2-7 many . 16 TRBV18 TGTGCCAGCTCACCAAGAGCGGGTGATCCCCCCTACGAGCAGTACTTC CASSPRAGDPPYEQYF
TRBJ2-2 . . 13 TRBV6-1 TGTGCCAGCAGCTTACTGGAGTCCGGGGAGCTGTTTTTT CASSLLESGELFF
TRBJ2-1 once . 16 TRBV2 TGTGCCAGCAGTGAAGGGCGGGGCAGGGCGAGCAATGAGCAGTTCTTC CASSEGRGRASNEQFF
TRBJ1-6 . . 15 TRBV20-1 TGCAGTGCAAAAAACCGGGACAAAGAATCTTCACCCCTCCACTTT CSAKNRDKESSPLHF
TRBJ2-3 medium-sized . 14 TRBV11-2 TGTGCCAGCAGCTCTCTTGGACCCACAGATACGCAGTATTTT CASSSLGPTDTQYF
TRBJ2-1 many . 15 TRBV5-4 TGTGCCAGCAGCTTGAACGGCAGGGGAGGGGATGAGCAGTTCTTC CASSLNGRGGDEQFF
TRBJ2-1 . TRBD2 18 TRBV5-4 TGTGCCAGCAGCTTGGGGTGGATGGCGGGGGGGTCCTACAATGAGCAGTTCTTC CASSLGWMAGGSYNEQFF
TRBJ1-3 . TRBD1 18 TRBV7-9 TGTGCCAGCAGCTCAGAAGGAACCGGGACAGGTTCCCGAAACACCATATATTTT CASSSEGTGTGSRNTIYF
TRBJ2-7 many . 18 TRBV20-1 TGCAGTGCTAGAGGTTTGCTCGGAGGTGTTGAGAACTCCTACGAGCAGTACTTC CSARGLLGGVENSYEQYF
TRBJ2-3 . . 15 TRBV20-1 TGCAGTGCTAGAGTTTACGGGGAAAGCACAGATACGCAGTATTTT CSARVYGESTDTQYF
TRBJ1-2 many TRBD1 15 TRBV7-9 TGTGCCAGCAGCTCCGGGACAGGGGGCAATATCGGCTACACCTTC CASSSGTGGNIGYTF
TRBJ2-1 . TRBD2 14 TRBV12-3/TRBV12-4 TGTGCCAGCAGCCTAGCGGGAACCTACAATGAGAAGTTCTTC CASSLAGTYNEKFF
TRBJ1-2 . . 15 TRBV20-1 TGCAGTGCTCGGGGGCCGGACAGCCTCCTCACGGGCTACACCTTC CSARGPDSLLTGYTF
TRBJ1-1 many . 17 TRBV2 TGTGCCAGCAGTGAAGTGGGGCGTGGGGGCGGGGGCACTGAAGCTTTCTTT CASSEVGRGGGGTEAFF
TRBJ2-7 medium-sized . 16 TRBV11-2 TGTGCCAGCAGCTTACCAACCCAGGCCAGGGGATACGAGCAGTACTTC CASSLPTQARGYEQYF
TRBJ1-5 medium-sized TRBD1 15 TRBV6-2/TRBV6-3 TGTGCCAGCAGCCCGGGACAGGAGGTGGGTCAGCCCCAGCATTTT CASSPGQEVGQPQHF
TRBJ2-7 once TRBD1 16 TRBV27 TGTGCCAGCAGTTTATCGTTGGCAGGGGGTTCCTACGAGCAGTACTTC CASSLSLAGGSYEQYF
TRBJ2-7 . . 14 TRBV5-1 TGCGCCAGCAGCTTGAGATTTGGCTCCTACGAGCAGTACTTC CASSLRFGSYEQYF
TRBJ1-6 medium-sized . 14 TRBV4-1 TGCGCCAGCAGCCCCGTTGGAATGGCTTCACCCCTCCACTTT CASSPVGMASPLHF
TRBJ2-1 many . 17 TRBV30 TGTGCCTGGAGTTGGGGGGGGGGCGGGAGTTTAGTCGATGAGCAGTTCTTC CAWSWGGGGSLVDEQFF
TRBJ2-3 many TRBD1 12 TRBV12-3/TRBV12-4 TGTGCCAGCAGCACGACAGGGGATACGCAGTATTTT CASSTTGDTQYF
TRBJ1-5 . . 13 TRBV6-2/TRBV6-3 TGTGCCAGCAGTGAATCGGTTTTACAGCCCCAGCATTTT CASSESVLQPQHF
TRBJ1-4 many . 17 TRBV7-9 TGTGCCAGCAGCTTAGGTGAGGGGACGCGGACTAATGAAAAACTGTTTTTT CASSLGEGTRTNEKLFF
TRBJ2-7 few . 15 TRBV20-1 TGCAGTGCTAGAGAGGCTGGAAGTGATGCTCGAGAGCAGTACTTC CSAREAGSDAREQYF
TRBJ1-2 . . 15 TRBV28 TGTTCCAGCAGTTCCATCGACAGTAGGATCTATGGTTACACCTTC CSSSSIDSRIYGYTF
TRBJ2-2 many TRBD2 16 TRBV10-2 TGCGCCAGCAATATACTAGCGGGAGGACACACCGGGGAGCTGTTTTTT CASNILAGGHTGELFF
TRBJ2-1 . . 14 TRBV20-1 TGCAGTGGGATTCATGGGGACTCCTACAATGAGCAGTTCTTC CSGIHGDSYNEQFF
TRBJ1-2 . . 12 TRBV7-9 TGTGCCAGCAGCGCAAGACAGGATGGCTACACCTTC CASSARQDGYTF
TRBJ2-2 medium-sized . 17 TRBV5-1 TGCGCCAGCAGCTTGGGGTCCCCCCCACCGCTCACCGGGGAGCTGTTTTTT CASSLGSPPPLTGELFF
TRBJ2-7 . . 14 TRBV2 TGTGCCAGCAGTGAATGGTACCGGACCTACGAGCAGTACTTC CASSEWYRTYEQYF